The 10 T cell receptor beta chains below were found in one sample sequenced in a study of T cells in Graves' hyperthyroidism and ophthalmopathy. Amplification of TCR beta CDR3 regions used RNA as the template. The study used the HTBI primer set for a first-round RT-PCR of the TCR CDR3. TCRdb re-called the multiplex PCR reads with MiXCR, one entry per CDR3 protein. The table includes some 440,000 distinct CDR3 sequences, approximately 14% detected once. The specimen was blood. Receptor source: a woman between 18 and 29 years old with Graves' hyperthyroidism.

The chain is built from TRBV7-2 and TRBJ2-7; maybe TRBD1 (6 bases). The V end lost 5 bases, the J end lost 6 bases, and 20 bases lay between the germline ends. This CDR3 is built from 15 residues. Germline-derived CDR1 and CDR2 are SGHTA and FQGNSA. The CDR3 loop is CASSDEGTLLSEQYF. DNA for the CDR3: TGTGCCAGCAGCGACGAAGGGACATTGTTAAGCGAGCAGTACTTC.

The table lists this clonotype with a few counts. V is TRBV20-1 and J is TRBJ2-1, with 8 bases aligning to TRBD1. Germline V gene data show CDR1 as DFQATT and CDR2 as SNEGSKA (reference sequence). Losses at the gene ends were 5 bases for V and 6 bases for J; bases not matched to a gene: 9. There are 14 residues in the CDR3. The DNA of the CDR3 is TGCAGTGCTCTCCCTGGGGGACAGGTCAATGAGCAGTTCTTC. As protein: CSALPGGQVNEQFF.

This clonotype showed up just a few times. This chain links TRBV12-3 or TRBV12-4 with TRBJ1-6; TRBD1 matches 7 bases. After removal of 3 bases from V and 7 bases from J, the junction contained 9 bases not matched to a gene. The CDR3 has 16 residues. DNA of the CDR3: TGTGCCAGCAGTTTCGACAGGGTGCTTTACAATTCACCCCTCCACTTT. This codes for CASSFDRVLYNSPLHF.

This clonotype was counted many times. The chain is built from TRBV6-5 and TRBJ1-1; a possible D gene is TRBD1 (6 bases). The germline V gene has CDR1 MNHEY and CDR2 SVGAGI. Trimming took 4 bases from V and 1 from J, leaving 10 bases between them. The CDR3 extends over 14 amino acids. CDR3 sequence: CASSSTGTNTEAFF. The CDR3 nucleotides read TGTGCCAGCAGTTCGACAGGAACGAACACTGAAGCTTTCTTT.

The table lists this clonotype with a few counts. V is TRBV20-1 and J is TRBJ2-7; 11 bases agree with TRBD2. This CDR3 contains 14 residues. J was trimmed by 4 bases and V by 1 base; bases with no gene match: 3. Germline CDR1 and CDR2: DFQATT and SNEGSKA (reference sequence). As DNA, the CDR3 is TGCAGTGCTAGAGTAGCGGGGGGGCGGTACGAGCAGTACTTC. Translated: CSARVAGGRYEQYF.

The rearrangement uses TRBV18 and TRBJ2-2; 12 bases are a match to TRBD2. The CDR3 extends over 15 amino acids. J lost 6 bases, V lost 5 bases, and 4 bases had no gene match. CDR1 and CDR2 from the germline V gene are KGHSH and LQKENI. In DNA, the CDR3 is TGTGCCAGCTCATTGACTAGCGGGAGTTCCGGGGAGCTGTTTTTT. Translating it yields CASSLTSGSSGELFF.

The table lists this clonotype with a few counts. The chain joins TRBV29-1 to TRBJ2-7; D gene uncertain. The CDR3 extends over 11 amino acids. Germline lookup yields CDR1 SQVTM and CDR2 ANQGSEA. Trimming pared 6 bases from V and 4 bases from J, leaving 10 bases between. The CDR3 loop is CSVESQYEQYF. The CDR3 nucleotides read TGCAGCGTGGAGTCGCAATACGAGCAGTACTTC.

This clonotype has ten or more counts. J is TRBJ1-1 and V is TRBV20-1, with D perhaps TRBD1 (5 bases). This CDR3 is built from 14 residues. Germline V CDR1 and CDR2: DFQATT, SNEGSKA (reference sequence). Trimming removed 4 bases at V and 0 bases at J, with 12 bases between. In DNA form, the CDR3 reads TGCAGTGCTACCAGGGACCGCATGAACACTGAAGCTTTCTTT. Translation gives CSATRDRMNTEAFF.

This clonotype showed up many times. This chain links TRBV3-1 with TRBJ1-2, with a weak D call TRBD1 (6 bases). Germline loops: CDR1 LGHDT, CDR2 YNNKEL (reference sequence). The CDR3 length is 15 residues. V dropped 3 bases and J dropped 2 bases, with 13 bases sitting between them. CDR3 protein: CASSQGGRVNYGYTF. The CDR3 DNA sequence: TGTGCCAGCAGCCAGGGGGGCAGGGTAAACTATGGCTACACCTTC.

This clonotype was counted at least ten times. The rearrangement links TRBV6-5 to TRBJ2-7; no definite D call. The CDR3 is 15 residues long. V was trimmed by 2 bases and J by 0 bases, leaving 11 bases between them. Germline CDR1 reads MNHEY; CDR2 reads SVGAGI. CDR3 amino acids: CASSYRWATSYEQYF. The CDR3 coding sequence is TGTGCCAGCAGTTACAGGTGGGCTACCTCCTACGAGCAGTACTTC.